Reported below is one TCR beta chain. These data originate in a study of technical replicates of blood from a handful of donors. The repertoire was sequenced with immunoSEQ multiplex PCR; TCRdb's copy has only in-frame clones and lacks some. The data contain under 95,000 clones, 95% of them singletons. The CDR3 totals 14 residues. CDR1 and CDR2 from the germline V gene are SGHTA and FQGNSA. The ends lost 3 bases at V and 3 bases at J; junction bases unmatched: 4. The sequence was collected from a human donor in good health. The rearrangement uses TRBV7-2 and TRBJ2-7, with TRBD1 identical over 8 bases. Material for sequencing was T cells isolated from PBMCs. CDR3 bases: TGTGCCAGCAGCTTCCCGGGACAGGTCTACGAGCAGTACTTC. Its protein is CASSFPGQVYEQYF.